These 27 T cell receptor beta chains were all obtained from the same sample, sequenced in a study of CD8 T cells in Susac syndrome. Reverse transcription used about 0.45 to 1 ug RNA and random hexamers. From the immunoSEQ multiplex PCR reads, TCRdb called clonotypes with MiXCR, one entry per CDR3 protein. The table lists more than 150,000 distinct CDR3 sequences, about 94% of them singletons. Sequenced: CD4+ T cells from PBMCs. The receptors were sampled from a human donor with Susac syndrome.

The chain links TRBV9 to TRBJ2-7, with TRBD1 as a possible D gene (5 bases). The CDR3 covers 13 residues. V was pared by 3 bases and J by 3 bases, with 10 bases between. The germline V gene encodes CDR1 SGDLS and CDR2 YYNGEE. The CDR3 DNA is TGTGCCAGCAGCGGCAAGGACAACTACGAGCAGTACTTC. This encodes CASSGKDNYEQYF.

This chain uses TRBV29-1 with TRBJ1-1, with D possibly matching TRBD1 (5 bases). Trimming stripped 6 bases from V and 0 bases from J, with 11 bases between. Per the germline V gene, CDR1 is SQVTM and CDR2 is ANQGSEA. The CDR3 runs 13 residues. In DNA, the CDR3 is TGCAGCGTCTACAGGATTATGAACACTGAAGCTTTCTTT. Its protein is CSVYRIMNTEAFF.

The chain has TRBV27 and TRBJ1-5; a possible D gene is TRBD1 (5 bases). This CDR3 is built from 14 residues. Germline CDR1 reads MNHEY; CDR2 reads SMNVEV (reference sequence). The germline V and J ends were trimmed by 5 bases and 7 bases, with 15 bases remaining between them. CDR3 nucleotides: TGTGCCAGCAGTCCCCCACCGGGACGACAGCCCCAGCATTTT. Translation: CASSPPPGRQPQHF.

The chain carries TRBV12-3 or TRBV12-4 and TRBJ2-1; D uncertain. V lost 3 bases and J 4 bases, leaving 1 base between the germline ends. The CDR3 loop spans 11 amino acids. The CDR3, as DNA: TGTGCCAGCAGTTTGTACAATGAGCAGTTCTTC. This gives the protein CASSLYNEQFF.

The rearrangement joins TRBV18 to TRBJ2-6, with D hard to call. Germline V gene data show CDR1 as KGHSH and CDR2 as LQKENI. Deletions cut 2 bases from V and 2 bases from J, with 4 bases between. The CDR3 totals 14 residues. The CDR3 DNA reads TGTGCCAGCTCACCATCTACTGGGGCCAACGTCCTGACTTTC. Amino acids: CASSPSTGANVLTF.

The chain carries TRBV7-9 and TRBJ2-2; D is possibly TRBD1 (6 bases). Germline values: CDR1 SEHNR, CDR2 FQNEAQ (reference sequence). V was clipped by 3 bases and J by 5 bases, with 10 bases between them. The CDR3 extends over 14 amino acids. The DNA of the CDR3 is TGTGCCAGCAGCTTTAACAGGGTAACCGGGGAGCTGTTTTTT. Translating gives CASSFNRVTGELFF.

This clonotype was seen once. The V and J genes are TRBV19 and TRBJ2-7; D gene uncertain. The CDR3 has 12 residues. V shed 4 bases and J shed 2 bases, with 6 bases lying between them. Germline V lookup: CDR1 LNHDA, CDR2 SQIVND (reference sequence). CDR3: CASSTNPYEQYF. The CDR3 region has the DNA TGTGCCAGTAGTACCAACCCCTACGAGCAGTACTTC.

The chain combines TRBV5-4 with TRBJ2-3; 12 bases align to TRBD2. Germline assignment: CDR1 SGHNT and CDR2 YYREEE (reference sequence). Trimming at V came to 3 bases and at J to 5 bases, leaving 10 bases not matched to a gene. This CDR3 is built from 17 residues. Here the CDR3 reads CASSSPSGGARVDTQYF. Written as DNA, the CDR3 is TGTGCCAGCAGCTCCCCTAGCGGGGGGGCTCGAGTAGATACGCAGTATTTT.

The chain links TRBV30 to TRBJ2-1; perhaps TRBD1 as D (6 bases). The CDR3 totals 15 residues. Per the germline V gene, CDR1 is GTSNPN and CDR2 is SVGIG (reference sequence). V lost 1 base to trimming and J lost 3 bases, with 13 bases between them. The CDR3: CAWSGRTAYYNEQFF. Written as DNA, the CDR3 is TGTGCCTGGAGTGGACGGACAGCGTACTACAATGAGCAGTTCTTC.

This clonotype was observed a handful of times. CDR3 sequence: CASSQGPGAEQYF. The CDR3 bases are TGTGCCAGCAGCCAAGGGCCAGGGGCCGAGCAGTACTTC. The chain recombines TRBV3-1 with TRBJ2-7; TRBD1 might be the D (6 bases). The CDR3 has 13 residues. With 1 base removed from V and 6 bases from J, the gap between germline ends came to 10 bases. Germline V lookup: CDR1 LGHDT, CDR2 YNNKEL (reference sequence).

The gene calls are TRBV6-6 and TRBJ1-5; no clear D gene. V lost 7 bases and J lost 4, with 11 bases in between. The CDR3 totals 13 residues. Germline CDR1 MNHNY, CDR2 SVGAGI (reference sequence). This CDR3 is CASTLSSNQPQHF. The CDR3 DNA sequence: TGTGCCAGCACCCTCTCTTCTAATCAGCCCCAGCATTTT.

V is TRBV6-6 and J is TRBJ1-4; no clear D gene. Trimming took 2 bases from V and 5 from J, leaving 6 bases between them. This CDR3 is 13 amino acids long. Germline CDR1 reads MNHNY; CDR2 reads SVGAGI (reference sequence). CDR3 DNA: TGTGCCAGCAGTTACAGAAAGAATGAAAAACTGTTTTTT. Protein: CASSYRKNEKLFF.

The gene calls are TRBV5-4 and TRBJ2-7; tentative D call: TRBD1 (5 bases). The CDR3 extends over 14 amino acids. CDR1 and CDR2 from the germline V gene are SGHNT and YYREEE (reference sequence). Trimming took off 2 bases at V and 2 bases at J, with 11 bases between the two ends. The CDR3 DNA sequence: TGTGCCAGCAGCTTCGTAGACAGCCCCTACGAGCAGTACTTC. This codes for CASSFVDSPYEQYF.

The rearrangement uses TRBV4-1 and TRBJ2-7; 8 nucleotides line up with TRBD2. The CDR3 contains 15 residues. CDR1 and CDR2 (germline): MGHRA, YSYEKL. V gave up 3 bases and J gave up 3 bases; unmatched junction bases: 7. DNA of the CDR3: TGCGCCAGCAGCCAGGCCGTCGGGGGGGTCTACGAGCAGTACTTC. It codes for CASSQAVGGVYEQYF.

The chain links TRBV5-4 to TRBJ1-5, with 7 bases identical to TRBD1. Germline V gene lookup returns CDR1 SGHNT and CDR2 YYREEE (reference sequence). Trimming removed 3 bases from V and 0 bases from J; junction bases left unmatched: 9. The CDR3 totals 17 residues. Written as DNA, the CDR3 is TGTGCCAGCAGCTCGAAGACCGGGACAGATAGCAATCAGCCCCAGCATTTT. As protein: CASSSKTGTDSNQPQHF.

In its sample, this clonotype was seen once. The rearrangement joins TRBV3-1 to TRBJ2-5, with a possible D match to TRBD2 (6 bases). The CDR3 sequence is 12 residues long. Germline loops: CDR1 LGHDT, CDR2 YNNKEL (reference sequence). The germline V and J ends were trimmed by 3 bases and 5 bases, with 7 bases remaining between them. The CDR3 bases are TGTGCCAGCAGCCAGAGCGGGGAGACCCAGTACTTC. Translation: CASSQSGETQYF.

The chain combines TRBV20-1 with TRBJ2-6; tentative D call: TRBD2 (6 bases). The CDR3 length is 16 residues. Germline V gives CDR1 DFQATT, CDR2 SNEGSKA (reference sequence). V lost 2 bases to trimming and J lost 3 bases, with 14 bases between them. The chain's CDR3 is CSARPWGDYGANVLTF. CDR3 in DNA: TGCAGTGCTAGACCCTGGGGGGATTATGGGGCCAACGTCCTGACTTTC.

This clonotype was observed a single time. This rearrangement joins TRBV30 to TRBJ1-6; unclear D gene. V lost 0 bases and J lost 0, with 9 bases in between. This CDR3 is built from 16 residues. Germline lookup yields CDR1 GTSNPN and CDR2 SVGIG (reference sequence). The CDR3 bases are TGTGCCTGGAGTGTGGCGGCGAGCTCCTATAATTCACCCCTCCACTTT. Encoded protein: CAWSVAASSYNSPLHF.

This chain links TRBV20-1 with TRBJ1-2; D is perhaps TRBD1 (5 bases). Germline CDR1 DFQATT, CDR2 SNEGSKA (reference sequence). V was shortened by 1 base and J by 4 bases, with 13 bases between the two germline ends. CDR3 length equals 14 residues. The CDR3 region is CSARGPGVVYGYTF. CDR3 bases: TGCAGTGCTAGAGGCCCGGGGGTGGTCTATGGCTACACCTTC.

V is TRBV19 and J is TRBJ1-5, with D uncertain. Trimming cost V 5 bases and J 1 base, with 12 bases left between them. Germline V lookup: CDR1 LNHDA, CDR2 SQIVND (reference sequence). This CDR3 is built from 15 residues. The CDR3 loop reads CASSAEDGSNQPQHF. CDR3 DNA: TGTGCCAGTAGTGCCGAAGACGGGAGCAATCAGCCCCAGCATTTT. Combining the CDR3 with reference TRBV19 and TRBJ1-5 gives the whole variable domain DGGITQSPKYLFRKEGQNVTLSCEQNLNHDAMYWYRQDPGQGLRLIYYSQIVNDFQKGDIAEGYSVSREKKESFPLTVTSAQKNPTAFYLCASSAEDGSNQPQHFGDGTRLSIL.

The chain recombines TRBV25-1 with TRBJ2-7, with D unresolved. V was cut by 5 bases and J by 5 bases, with 7 bases left in between. Germline V gene data show CDR1 as MGHDK and CDR2 as SYGVNS. This CDR3 contains 11 residues. Here the CDR3 DNA reads TGTGCCAGCAGTTCTCTAGACGAGCAGTACTTC. It yields the protein CASSSLDEQYF.

This clonotype was recorded only once. The rearrangement joins TRBV7-9 to TRBJ1-1; D remains ambiguous. V shed 2 bases and J shed 4 bases, with 8 bases lying between them. CDR3 length: 13 residues. Germline V gene data show CDR1 as SEHNR and CDR2 as FQNEAQ (reference sequence). The CDR3 region has the DNA TGTGCCAGCAGCTTATCGCCCCTCACTGAAGCTTTCTTT. This sequence encodes CASSLSPLTEAFF.

This chain joins TRBV7-9 and TRBJ2-5; a possible D gene is TRBD1 (6 bases). The germline CDR1 and CDR2 sequences are SEHNR and FQNEAQ (reference sequence). This CDR3 comprises 16 residues. The V gene lost 3 bases and the J gene lost 3 bases, with 17 bases spanning the gap. The CDR3 loop is CASSFTRDTREETQYF. CDR3 coding DNA: TGTGCCAGCAGCTTCACCAGGGACACCCGAGAAGAGACCCAGTACTTC.

The V call is TRBV3-1, the J call TRBJ1-4, with D possibly TRBD1 on 5 matching bases. Germline values: CDR1 LGHDT, CDR2 YNNKEL (reference sequence). Trimming cost V 9 bases and J 3 bases, with 17 bases left between them. The CDR3 extends over 15 amino acids. For the CDR3, the DNA is TGTGCCAGTGGGGGAGGGAAGACGGCTAATGAAAAACTGTTTTTT. The encoded protein is CASGGGKTANEKLFF.

This rearrangement joins TRBV20-1 to TRBJ2-7, with D perhaps TRBD1 (5 bases). CDR1 is DFQATT and CDR2 is SNEGSKA in the germline V gene (reference sequence). The V end was cut by 2 bases, the J end by 5 bases, with 10 bases between. CDR3 length equals 12 residues. CDR3 amino acids: CSARQGVNEQYF. The DNA of the CDR3 is TGCAGTGCTAGACAGGGCGTGAACGAGCAGTACTTC.

The chain joins TRBV5-4 to TRBJ2-7, with D hard to call. V shed 0 bases and J shed 0 bases, with 4 bases lying between them. The CDR3 is 13 residues long. Germline V gene sequence: CDR1 SGHNT, CDR2 YYREEE (reference sequence). The DNA of the CDR3 is TGTGCCAGCAGCTTGGCTTTCTCCTACGAGCAGTACTTC. It codes for CASSLAFSYEQYF.

The chain employs TRBV5-6 and TRBJ2-4; possibly TRBD1 or TRBD2 for D (5 bases each). CDR1 is SGHDT, CDR2 YYEEEE, per germline. The CDR3 consists of 15 residues. V lost 4 bases and J lost 6, with 17 bases in between. CDR3 nucleotide sequence: TGTGCCAGCAGCGGGACGACCCCTAGTAGAAACATTCAGTACTTC. Protein: CASSGTTPSRNIQYF.